This T cell receptor beta chain was documented in a study of control samples from healthy donors and cancer patients. Data came from immunoSEQ multiplex PCR; TCRdb stores just in-frame clones and leaves some out. The sample holds 100,000 or so clones, 91% seen once. Material for sequencing was blood. The TCR was taken from a woman in her 30s in good health.

The CDR3 DNA reads TGTGCCAGCAGTTTGGGTCAGGTAGCTAACTATGGCTACACCTTC. Translating it yields CASSLGQVANYGYTF. This chain connects TRBV28 to TRBJ1-2; D unresolved. V shed 3 bases and J shed 0 bases, with 11 bases lying between them. The CDR3 length is 15 residues. Per germline, CDR1 MDHEN and CDR2 SYDVKM.